These T cell receptor beta chains were read from a single sample in a study of blood T cell repertoires in COVID-19. Measured with immunoSEQ multiplex PCR; TCRdb has only the in-frame clones, and not every one. The repertoire has about 170,000 clones, around 85% of them found once; the top ten carry 3% to 4%. The sample taken for sequencing was peripheral blood. The source of these receptors is a human donor with acute or convalescent COVID-19. The donor label of this sample is uncertain. Both conserved end residues are part of each CDR3. Fields, in order: J gene, V gene, D gene, clone size, CDR3 protein, CDR3 DNA. A D gene is named only where the DNA matches it firmly. Clone size is given for some rows only: seen once, a few or many times, or a class if the clone is expanded.

j_call: TRBJ1-2
v_call: TRBV5-1
d_call: TRBD1
clone_size: few
cdr3_aa: CASSLGGPTGGNYGYTF
cdr3_nt: TGCGCCAGCAGCTTGGGGGGCCCGACAGGGGGTAACTATGGCTACACCTTC

j_call: TRBJ2-7
v_call: TRBV9
d_call: NA
clone_size: NA
cdr3_aa: CASSPGWPYEQYF
cdr3_nt: TGTGCCAGCAGTCCTGGTTGGCCCTACGAGCAGTACTTC

j_call: TRBJ1-5
v_call: TRBV5-8
d_call: NA
clone_size: NA
cdr3_aa: CASSEGNRLNQPQHF
cdr3_nt: TGTGCCAGCAGCGAAGGTAACAGGCTCAATCAGCCCCAGCATTTT

j_call: TRBJ1-2
v_call: TRBV3-1/TRBV3-2
d_call: TRBD1
clone_size: few
cdr3_aa: CASSPSLGQGEGYTF
cdr3_nt: TGTGCCAGCAGCCCGTCCCTGGGACAGGGGGAGGGCTACACCTTC

j_call: TRBJ1-1
v_call: TRBV6-5
d_call: TRBD1
clone_size: NA
cdr3_aa: CASSYSTGTNTEAFF
cdr3_nt: TGTGCCAGCAGTTATTCGACAGGGACGAACACTGAAGCTTTCTTT

j_call: TRBJ1-3
v_call: TRBV6-7
d_call: NA
clone_size: NA
cdr3_aa: CASRTTESSGNTIYF
cdr3_nt: TGTGCCAGCAGAACAACAGAGAGCTCTGGAAACACCATATATTTT

j_call: TRBJ1-2
v_call: TRBV7-3
d_call: NA
clone_size: NA
cdr3_aa: CASSPYDGDHGGYTF
cdr3_nt: TGTGCCAGCAGCCCGTACGACGGAGACCATGGTGGCTACACCTTC

j_call: TRBJ1-6
v_call: TRBV4-2
d_call: TRBD1
clone_size: NA
cdr3_aa: CASRAEPGQENSPLHF
cdr3_nt: TGTGCCAGCAGAGCAGAACCCGGACAGGAGAATTCACCCCTCCACTTT

j_call: TRBJ1-1
v_call: TRBV29-1
d_call: NA
clone_size: NA
cdr3_aa: CSVGRGGMNTEAFF
cdr3_nt: TGCAGCGTCGGGAGGGGCGGGATGAACACTGAAGCTTTCTTT

j_call: TRBJ1-1
v_call: TRBV6-2/TRBV6-3
d_call: NA
clone_size: NA
cdr3_aa: CASSPNKNTEAFF
cdr3_nt: TGTGCCAGCAGTCCGAACAAGAACACTGAAGCTTTCTTT

j_call: TRBJ1-5
v_call: TRBV5-1
d_call: TRBD1
clone_size: NA
cdr3_aa: CASSLGVTGVNQPQHF
cdr3_nt: TGCGCCAGCAGCTTGGGGGTGACAGGGGTCAATCAGCCCCAGCATTTT

j_call: TRBJ1-3
v_call: TRBV18
d_call: TRBD1
clone_size: NA
cdr3_aa: CASSPLLQGDGNTIYF
cdr3_nt: TGTGCCAGCTCACCACTCTTGCAGGGGGATGGAAACACCATATATTTT

j_call: TRBJ1-6
v_call: TRBV19
d_call: NA
clone_size: NA
cdr3_aa: CASSHRGGRNSPLHF
cdr3_nt: TGTGCCAGTAGTCATCGGGGGGGGCGTAATTCACCCCTCCACTTT

j_call: TRBJ1-1
v_call: TRBV28
d_call: TRBD1
clone_size: NA
cdr3_aa: CASSLTGGETEAFF
cdr3_nt: TGTGCCAGCAGCCTGACAGGGGGCGAGACTGAAGCTTTCTTT

j_call: TRBJ1-2
v_call: TRBV5-1
d_call: TRBD1
clone_size: NA
cdr3_aa: CASSLQGSGGYTF
cdr3_nt: TGCGCCAGCAGCTTACAGGGGTCGGGAGGCTACACCTTC

j_call: TRBJ1-1
v_call: TRBV25-1
d_call: TRBD1
clone_size: NA
cdr3_aa: CASSTGQMPLIDTEAFF
cdr3_nt: TGTGCCAGCAGCACGGGACAGATGCCCCTCATCGACACTGAAGCTTTCTTT

j_call: TRBJ1-4
v_call: TRBV7-6
d_call: TRBD1
clone_size: few
cdr3_aa: CASSFQGATNEKLFF
cdr3_nt: TGTGCCAGCAGCTTTCAGGGGGCAACTAATGAAAAACTGTTTTTT

j_call: TRBJ1-1
v_call: TRBV4-2
d_call: NA
clone_size: NA
cdr3_aa: CASSQDRREAFF
cdr3_nt: TGTGCCAGCAGCCAAGACCGGCGGGAGGCTTTCTTT

j_call: TRBJ1-1
v_call: TRBV7-3
d_call: TRBD1
clone_size: NA
cdr3_aa: CASSLSLWQGDTEAFF
cdr3_nt: TGTGCCAGCAGCTTATCCCTCTGGCAGGGGGACACTGAAGCTTTCTTT

j_call: TRBJ1-2
v_call: TRBV7-9
d_call: NA
clone_size: NA
cdr3_aa: CASSFTDGYTF
cdr3_nt: TGTGCCAGCAGCTTCACGGATGGCTACACCTTC

j_call: TRBJ1-3
v_call: TRBV11-2
d_call: TRBD1
clone_size: once
cdr3_aa: CASSFRGQTSGNTIYF
cdr3_nt: TGTGCCAGCAGCTTTAGGGGACAGACCTCTGGAAACACCATATATTTT

j_call: TRBJ1-3
v_call: TRBV28
d_call: NA
clone_size: NA
cdr3_aa: CASSSFSTGNTIYF
cdr3_nt: TGTGCCAGCAGTTCCTTTAGCACTGGAAACACCATATATTTT

j_call: TRBJ1-1
v_call: TRBV9
d_call: TRBD1
clone_size: NA
cdr3_aa: CASSVDVGGIGNTEAFF
cdr3_nt: TGTGCCAGCAGCGTAGATGTAGGGGGCATAGGGAACACTGAAGCTTTCTTT

j_call: TRBJ1-6
v_call: TRBV5-6
d_call: TRBD1
clone_size: NA
cdr3_aa: CASSSTGVNSPLHF
cdr3_nt: TGTGCCAGCAGCTCGACAGGGGTTAACTCACCCCTCCACTTT